The 15 T cell receptor beta chains below were found in one sample sequenced in a study of Ad26.COV2.S vaccination and SARS-CoV-2 variants. Specified treatment: roughly 20 received Ad26.COV2.S at low or high dose, single or two shots; several received placebo; per-sample allocation not given. Sampling occurred on day 63 after the first vaccine or placebo injection. Using immunoSEQ multiplex PCR, the repertoire was profiled, and TCRdb retains in-frame clones only, with some absent. Here the sample spans 350,000 to 550,000 clones, 89% being singletons. The sequencing here drew on peripheral blood, taken in a trial of Ad26.COV2.S vaccine versus placebo. The receptors were sampled from a person between 18 and 60 years old who received the Ad26.COV2.S COVID-19 vaccine or a placebo.

The chain joins TRBV12-3 or TRBV12-4 to TRBJ1-1; tentatively, D is TRBD1 (5 bases). V was pared by 6 bases and J by 3 bases, with 11 bases between. The CDR3 runs to 13 residues. The CDR3 reads CASSLVGDTEAFF. CDR3 in DNA: TGTGCCAGCAGCCTCGTGGGGGACACTGAAGCTTTCTTT.

The chain is built from TRBV18 and TRBJ1-2; TRBD1 might be the D (5 bases). The germline V and J ends were trimmed by 0 bases and 5 bases, with 13 bases remaining between them. The CDR3 is 15 amino acids. Germline CDR1 is KGHSH and CDR2 is LQKENI. The CDR3 is CASSPPINQGYGYTF. CDR3 nucleotide sequence: TGTGCCAGCTCACCACCCATTAACCAGGGTTATGGCTACACCTTC.

The rearrangement links TRBV9 to TRBJ2-3; a possible D gene is TRBD1 (6 bases). This CDR3 has 16 residues. The germline V gene has CDR1 SGDLS and CDR2 YYNGEE. Trimming shortened V by 0 bases and J by 2 bases, and 13 bases separated the two germline ends. For the CDR3, the DNA is TGTGCCAGCAGCGTAGAGGGGGTTGGGGTCACAGATACGCAGTATTTT. This gives the protein CASSVEGVGVTDTQYF. Looking up the rest from reference TRBV9 and TRBJ2-3 gives the full variable domain: DSGVTQTPKHLITATGQRVTLRCSPRSGDLSVYWYQQSLDQGLQFLIQYYNGEERAKGNILERFSAQQFPDLHSELNLSSLELGDSALYFCASSVEGVGVTDTQYFGPGTRLTVL.

The rearrangement joins TRBV3-1 (or the pseudogene TRBV3-2) to TRBJ1-1; the D gene is possibly TRBD1 (5 bases). Germline loops: CDR1 LGHDT, CDR2 YNNKEL (reference sequence). Trimming cost V 6 bases and J 7 bases, with 18 bases left between them. The CDR3 has 14 residues. The CDR3 loop is CASSLRASEDEAFF. The CDR3 nucleotides are TGTGCCAGCAGTCTCAGGGCGTCGGAGGATGAAGCTTTCTTT.

The chain couples TRBV4-1 to TRBJ2-7, with a tentative D call TRBD2 (5 bases). Per germline, CDR1 MGHRA and CDR2 YSYEKL. This CDR3 comprises 14 residues. The ends were cut back, 4 bases at V and 0 bases at J, with 10 bases in the middle. CDR3 loop: CASSPRTGSYEQYV. CDR3 nucleotides: TGCGCCAGCAGCCCTAGGACTGGCTCCTACGAGCAGTACGTC.

The rearrangement joins TRBV13 to TRBJ2-3; TRBD2 matches 12 bases. The CDR3 has 14 residues. The J segment lost 9 bases and the V segment lost 5 bases, leaving 6 bases of the junction unmatched. Germline CDR1 and CDR2: PRHDT and FYEKMQ (reference sequence). The CDR3 DNA follows: TGTGCCAGCAGCCTAAGGACTAGCGGGAACACGCAGTATTTT. This translates into CASSLRTSGNTQYF. The full variable domain, rest sourced from reference TRBV13 and TRBJ2-3, is AAGVIQSPRHLIKEKRETATLKCYPIPRHDTVYWYQQGPGQDPQFLISFYEKMQSDKGSIPDRFSAQQFSDYHSELNMSSLELGDSALYFCASSLRTSGNTQYFGPGTRLTVL.

This chain links TRBV4-3 with TRBJ1-1; no clear D. CDR3 size: 15 residues. The germline V gene has CDR1 LGHNA and CDR2 YSLEER. V lost 1 base to trimming and J lost 1 base, with 10 bases between them. CDR3 region: CASSQVGARNTEAFF. The CDR3 coding sequence is TGCGCCAGCAGCCAAGTCGGAGCCCGGAACACTGAAGCTTTCTTT.

The rearrangement joins TRBV2 to TRBJ1-6, with 7 nucleotides matching TRBD1. CDR1 SNHLY and CDR2 FYNNEI come from the germline V gene. V trimming: 6 bases; J trimming: 10 bases; junction bases outside the gene matches: 15. The CDR3 is made up of 16 amino acids. DNA of the CDR3: TGTGCCAGCAGGGGACCGCGGACAGGCCCTGGGTCACCCCTCCACTTT. The encoded protein is CASRGPRTGPGSPLHF.

This rearrangement joins TRBV14 to TRBJ2-1; tentatively, D is TRBD1 or TRBD2 (6 bases each). CDR1 is SGHDN, CDR2 FVKESK, per germline. Trimming stripped 0 bases from V and 8 bases from J, with 14 bases between. The CDR3 runs 15 residues. As DNA, the CDR3 is TGTGCCAGCAGCCAAGAGGCCTGGGGGGCGTATGAGCAGTTCTTC. Translating gives CASSQEAWGAYEQFF. Variable domain in full (rest from reference TRBV14 and TRBJ2-1): EAGVTQFPSHSVIEKGQTVTLRCDPISGHDNLYWYRRVMGKEIKFLLHFVKESKQDESGMPNNRFLAERTGGTYSTLKVQPAELEDSGVYFCASSQEAWGAYEQFFGPGTRLTVL.

The chain combines TRBV5-6 with TRBJ1-3; the D gene is possibly TRBD1 (5 bases). V was pared by 4 bases and J by 0 bases, with 17 bases between. Germline loops: CDR1 SGHDT, CDR2 YYEEEE. This CDR3 has 17 residues. The CDR3 DNA is TGTGCCAGCAGCCCCATAGGGGACCCCTTCTCTGGAAACACCATATATTTT. It translates to CASSPIGDPFSGNTIYF.

CDR3 sequence reads: CASRTHTGELFF. CDR3 nucleotide sequence: TGTGCCTCCCGGACACACACCGGGGAGCTGTTTTTT. The genes are TRBV28 and TRBJ2-2; weak D call: TRBD1 (5 bases). CDR3 size: 12 residues. Germline V gene sequence: CDR1 MDHEN, CDR2 SYDVKM. Trimming cost V 11 bases and J 3 bases, with 10 bases left between them.

The chain couples TRBV7-9 to TRBJ2-7; the D is unclear. CDR1 and CDR2 (germline): SEHNR, FQNEAQ (reference sequence). This CDR3 is built from 13 residues. Trimming shortened V by 3 bases and J by 2 bases, and 8 bases separated the two germline ends. This CDR3 is CASSFSAPYEQYF. CDR3 sequence (DNA): TGTGCCAGCAGCTTCAGTGCCCCCTACGAGCAGTACTTC.

V is TRBV3-1 (or the pseudogene TRBV3-2) and J is TRBJ1-1, with TRBD1 identical over 9 bases. From germline, CDR1 is LGHDT and CDR2 YNNKEL (reference sequence). This CDR3 has 19 residues. Losses at the gene ends were 0 bases for V and 3 bases for J; bases not matched to a gene: 14. CDR3 loop: CASSQDLRGQGPKDTEAFF. The DNA of the CDR3 is TGTGCCAGCAGCCAAGATCTGCGTGGACAGGGGCCGAAGGACACTGAAGCTTTCTTT.

The chain uses TRBV7-2 and TRBJ2-7, with D unresolved. Trimming removed 1 base from V and 0 bases from J, with 10 bases in between. CDR1 is SGHTA, CDR2 FQGNSA, per germline. This CDR3 is 15 amino acids long. The DNA of the CDR3 is TGTGCCAGCAGCTTAGTCGGGCTGAGCTCCTACGAGCAGTACGTC. Translated: CASSLVGLSSYEQYV.

The chain has TRBV3-1 (or the pseudogene TRBV3-2) and TRBJ1-1; a weak D match, TRBD1 (6 bases). V lost 5 bases and J 1 base, leaving 11 bases between the germline ends. From germline, CDR1 is LGHDT and CDR2 YNNKEL (reference sequence). The CDR3 totals 14 residues. The CDR3 DNA reads as TGTGCCAGCAGCTCTCCGACAGGGAACACTGAAGCTTTCTTT. Its translation is CASSSPTGNTEAFF.